Following are 27 T cell receptor beta chains from one sample sequenced in a study of Graves' ophthalmopathy and Graves' hyperthyroidism. RNA transcripts provided the template for amplifying TCR beta CDR3 regions. Amplification began with first-round RT-PCR using HTBI primers, then second-round multiplex PCR was performed. Each CDR3 protein gets one entry after TCRdb re-called the multiplex PCR reads with MiXCR. This sample has about 210,000 distinct CDR3 sequences; roughly 27% occur once, and the top ten carry approximately 9%. Sequences were obtained from peripheral blood. These receptor sequences come from a man aged 50-60 years with Graves' ophthalmopathy.

There are many counts of this clonotype. The J gene is TRBJ1-2, the V gene TRBV12-3 or TRBV12-4, with unresolved D. Trimming removed 6 bases at V and 8 bases at J, with 16 bases between. This CDR3 comprises 13 residues. The CDR3 sequence: CASRTLGRKGYTF. In nucleotides, the CDR3 is TGTGCCAGCAGGACTCTGGGCAGGAAGGGCTACACCTTC.

This clonotype was counted ten times or more. CDR3 amino acids: CASSTRAGQGNPEAFF. The CDR3 nucleotides read TGTGCCAGTAGTACTCGGGCGGGACAGGGGAATCCTGAAGCTTTCTTT. The V gene is TRBV19, the J gene TRBJ1-1; 10 nucleotides agree with TRBD1. The CDR3 consists of 16 residues. Germline values: CDR1 LNHDA, CDR2 SQIVND (reference sequence). J lost 6 bases, V lost 4 bases, and 11 bases had no gene match.

V usage is TRBV6-5 and J usage is TRBJ2-5; 7 nucleotides align to TRBD2. The CDR3 is made up of 17 amino acids. Per the germline V gene, CDR1 is MNHEY and CDR2 is SVGAGI. V shed 2 bases, J shed 2 bases, and the junction held 11 bases outside the gene matches. The CDR3 bases are TGTGCCAGCAGTTACGCCCAAGCCACGGGGGGACAAGAGACCCAGTACTTC. This encodes CASSYAQATGGQETQYF.

In DNA, the CDR3 is TGTGCCAGCAGTTACTCAGGCCCTCGGAGGGAGCTGTTTTTT. This encodes CASSYSGPRRELFF. The rearrangement links TRBV6-2 or TRBV6-3 to TRBJ2-2; D not resolved. CDR1 is MNHEY and CDR2 is SVGEGT in the germline V gene. The CDR3 totals 14 residues. Between the trimmed V and J ends, which lost 0 bases and 9 bases, there was a span of 11 bases.

The chain links TRBV12-3 or TRBV12-4 to TRBJ2-7; D not resolved. V shed 3 bases and J shed 3 bases, with 12 bases lying between them. This CDR3 is 14 amino acids long. This CDR3 is CASSFSAGNYEQYF. CDR3 bases: TGTGCCAGCAGTTTTTCCGCAGGAAACTACGAGCAGTACTTC.

This sequence joins TRBV20-1 and TRBJ1-2, with a possible D match to TRBD1 (5 bases). V shed 1 base and J shed 4 bases, with 10 bases lying between them. CDR1 DFQATT and CDR2 SNEGSKA come from the germline V gene (reference sequence). The CDR3 extends over 13 amino acids. CDR3 bases: TGCAGTGCTAGAGCGGGGGTTGGCTATGGCTACACCTTC. Amino acids: CSARAGVGYGYTF.

This clonotype has ten or more counts. The chain joins TRBV6-5 to TRBJ2-7; D possibly corresponds to TRBD2 (5 bases). Trimming removed 2 bases from V and 4 bases from J, with 12 bases in between. CDR1 and CDR2 (germline): MNHEY, SVGAGI. CDR3 length equals 14 residues. CDR3 nucleotide sequence: TGTGCCAGCAGTTACCTCGGGATGGGATACGAGCAGTACTTC. This sequence encodes CASSYLGMGYEQYF.

This clonotype was seen repeatedly, ten times or more. The V call is TRBV28, the J call TRBJ2-5; no firm D call. The CDR3 consists of 15 residues. The germline V gene has CDR1 MDHEN and CDR2 SYDVKM. Trimming shortened V by 3 bases and J by 5 bases, and 16 bases separated the two germline ends. Here the CDR3 reads CASSFRAVPRETQYF. The CDR3 region has the DNA TGTGCCAGCAGTTTTCGGGCGGTCCCGAGGGAGACCCAGTACTTC.

This clonotype was observed many times. The rearrangement links TRBV6-2 or TRBV6-3 to TRBJ2-7; no clear D gene. The ends were cut back, 4 bases at V and 2 bases at J, with 12 bases in the middle. The CDR3 consists of 14 residues. The germline V gene has CDR1 MNHEY and CDR2 SVGEGT. CDR3 in amino acids: CASSSYVLAYEQYF. DNA for the CDR3: TGTGCCAGCAGTTCCTACGTTTTAGCCTACGAGCAGTACTTC.

This clonotype has at least ten counts. V is TRBV20-1 and J is TRBJ2-4; 11 positions agree with TRBD2. CDR1 is DFQATT and CDR2 is SNEGSKA in the germline V gene (reference sequence). The V gene end was trimmed by 2 bases and the J gene end by 3 bases; junction bases not matched to a gene: 9. The CDR3 consists of 17 residues. CDR3 DNA sequence: TGCAGTGCTAGAAACCCGGGACTAGCGGATCTCAAAAACATTCAGTACTTC. This sequence encodes CSARNPGLADLKNIQYF.

This clonotype was detected ten times or more. V usage is TRBV2 and J usage is TRBJ2-6; D is ambiguous. The CDR3 has 15 amino acids. CDR1 is SNHLY and CDR2 is FYNNEI in the germline V gene. V was pared by 1 base and J by 1 base, with 5 bases between. As DNA, the CDR3 is TGTGCCAGCAGTGAAGGGGTTTCTGGGGCCAACGTCCTGACTTTC. Protein product: CASSEGVSGANVLTF.

V usage is TRBV19 and J usage is TRBJ2-5, with D unclear. Deletions cut 5 bases from V and 0 bases from J, with 13 bases between. CDR1 and CDR2 (germline): LNHDA, SQIVND (reference sequence). There are 15 residues in the CDR3. The CDR3: CASSHRFSYQETQYF. DNA of the CDR3: TGTGCCAGTAGTCATCGTTTCTCGTACCAAGAGACCCAGTACTTC.

This clonotype was counted many times. This rearrangement joins TRBV12-3 or TRBV12-4 to TRBJ2-7; D gene uncertain. V was shortened by 3 bases and J by 3 bases, with 9 bases between the two germline ends. The CDR3 runs 13 residues. This CDR3 is CASSFGLYYEQYF. Written as DNA, the CDR3 is TGTGCCAGCAGTTTTGGGCTTTACTACGAGCAGTACTTC.

The chain links TRBV20-1 to TRBJ1-5; D perhaps matches TRBD1 (5 bases). This CDR3 contains 15 residues. Germline V lookup: CDR1 DFQATT, CDR2 SNEGSKA (reference sequence). Deletions cut 0 bases from V and 0 bases from J, with 9 bases between. CDR3 in DNA: TGCAGTGCTAGAGAAGGGGTCAATAGCAATCAGCCCCAGCATTTT. It translates to CSAREGVNSNQPQHF.

This clonotype has at least ten counts. V is TRBV5-1 and J is TRBJ2-7; 9 positions match TRBD1. Germline-derived CDR1 and CDR2 are SGHRS and YFSETQ. This CDR3 comprises 14 residues. Unmatched junction bases numbered 5, after V lost 2 bases and J lost 5 bases. In DNA, the CDR3 is TGCGCCAGCAGCTTTGGACAGGGGTTCCACGAGCAGTACTTC. This codes for CASSFGQGFHEQYF.

This clonotype was observed at least ten times. The CDR3 protein is CASIAYYEQYF. CDR3 DNA sequence: TGTGCCAGCATCGCATACTACGAGCAGTACTTC. V usage is TRBV6-5 and J usage is TRBJ2-7, with D hard to call. V gave up 7 bases and J gave up 3 bases, with 7 bases separating them. Germline V gene data show CDR1 as MNHEY and CDR2 as SVGAGI. CDR3 length: 11 residues.

In its sample, this clonotype was seen many times. V is TRBV7-2 and J is TRBJ2-5; D uncertain. Trimming took off 3 bases at V and 4 bases at J, with 3 bases between the two ends. The CDR3 has 11 amino acids. Germline V lookup: CDR1 SGHTA, CDR2 FQGNSA. CDR3 sequence reads: CASSLLETQYF. DNA for the CDR3: TGTGCCAGCAGCTTGTTAGAGACCCAGTACTTC. Supplemented by reference TRBV7-2 and TRBJ2-5, the full variable domain reads GAGVSQSPSNKVTEKGKDVELRCDPISGHTALYWYRQSLGQGLEFLIYFQGNSAPDKSGLPSDRFSAERTGGSVSTLTIQRTQQEDSAVYLCASSLLETQYFGPGTRLLVL.

The sample holds many counts of this clonotype. DNA of the CDR3: TGTGCCAGCAGCGCCCGGAGTTCCCAAGAGACCCAGTACTTC. Its protein is CASSARSSQETQYF. The chain is built from TRBV11-3 and TRBJ2-5; no clear D. Trimming stripped 5 bases from V and 1 base from J, with 11 bases between. This CDR3 has 14 amino acids. Germline CDR1 is SGHNT and CDR2 is YENEEA. Complete variable domain (other parts from reference TRBV11-3 and TRBJ2-5): EAGVVQSPRYKIIEKKQPVAFWCNPISGHNTLYWYLQNLGQGPELLIRYENEEAVDDSQLPKDRFSAERLKGVDSTLKIQPAELGDSAVYLCASSARSSQETQYFGPGTRLLVL.

The rearrangement joins TRBV6-2 or TRBV6-3 to TRBJ2-2; TRBD2 aligns across 8 bases. From germline, CDR1 is MNHEY and CDR2 SVGEGT. Trimming removed 2 bases from V and 1 base from J; junction bases left unmatched: 0. This CDR3 region has 15 residues. The CDR3 loop is CASSYLAGNTGELFF. CDR3 sequence (DNA): TGTGCCAGCAGTTACCTAGCGGGGAACACCGGGGAGCTGTTTTTT.

This clonotype was seen repeatedly, ten times or more. This chain joins TRBV14 and TRBJ2-5; 8 nucleotides align to TRBD1. Germline lookup yields CDR1 SGHDN and CDR2 FVKESK. The CDR3 has 15 amino acids. The junction had 8 bases not matched to a gene; V was cut back by 4 bases and J by 4 bases. CDR3 loop: CASSPQGAVLETQYF. In DNA form, the CDR3 reads TGTGCCAGCAGCCCTCAGGGGGCGGTGTTAGAGACCCAGTACTTC.

The chain recombines TRBV6-2 or TRBV6-3 with TRBJ2-7; 7 nucleotides line up with TRBD1. The J segment lost 0 bases and the V segment lost 6 bases, leaving 11 bases of the junction unmatched. Germline values: CDR1 MNHEY, CDR2 SVGEGT. This CDR3 has 16 residues. The CDR3: CASRPDRDSLSYEQYF. DNA for the CDR3: TGTGCCAGCAGGCCGGACCGGGACAGCCTCTCCTACGAGCAGTACTTC.

This clonotype appeared once. The gene calls are TRBV15 and TRBJ2-5, with TRBD1 matching 10 bases. With 0 bases clipped from V and 4 bases from J, the junction kept 5 bases outside the gene matches. The germline V gene has CDR1 LNHNV and CDR2 YYDKDF (reference sequence). The CDR3 sequence is 16 residues long. The CDR3 reads CATSRDGTGEGETQYF. As DNA, the CDR3 is TGTGCCACCAGCAGAGATGGGACAGGGGAAGGAGAGACCCAGTACTTC.

This clonotype was found a few times. J is TRBJ2-5 and V is TRBV12-3 or TRBV12-4, with 7 bases that match TRBD1. CDR3 length equals 15 residues. V dropped 5 bases and J dropped 1; count of bases not matched to a gene: 7. The CDR3 DNA is TGTGCCAGCAGTAAGACAGGGATTTTCCAAGAGACCCAGTACTTC. As protein: CASSKTGIFQETQYF.

This clonotype was detected ten times or more. This chain links TRBV27 with TRBJ2-7, with 9 positions matching TRBD1. With V trimmed by 5 bases and J by 3 bases, 5 bases remained unmatched. Germline CDR1 and CDR2: MNHEY and SMNVEV (reference sequence). The CDR3 is 14 residues long. CDR3 DNA: TGTGCCAGCAGTCAACGGGACAGGGTCTACGAGCAGTACTTC. This gives the protein CASSQRDRVYEQYF.

This clonotype was picked up many times. The V call is TRBV29-1, the J call TRBJ2-3; 9 nucleotides agree with TRBD2. Per germline, CDR1 SQVTM and CDR2 ANQGSEA. This CDR3 contains 16 residues. Trimming removed 4 bases from V and 2 bases from J; junction bases left unmatched: 10. CDR3 nucleotides: TGCAGCGTTGTCATGGGACTAGCCATCTCCACAGATACGCAGTATTTT. Protein product: CSVVMGLAISTDTQYF.

This clonotype occurred many times. J is TRBJ2-7 and V is TRBV20-1; D gene uncertain. Per germline, CDR1 DFQATT and CDR2 SNEGSKA (reference sequence). V was cut by 3 bases and J by 6 bases, with 9 bases left in between. The CDR3 consists of 11 residues. CDR3 coding DNA: TGCAGTGCTAGGGGCAGAGGCGAGCAGTACTTC. It encodes CSARGRGEQYF.

This clonotype has ten or more counts. The chain links TRBV7-2 to TRBJ1-2, with 7 nucleotides matching TRBD1. Germline CDR1 and CDR2: SGHTA and FQGNSA. V shed 5 bases, J shed 8 bases, and the junction held 11 bases outside the gene matches. CDR3 length: 14 residues. CDR3 loop: CASSKGAGYSGYTF. Written as DNA, the CDR3 is TGTGCCAGCAGCAAGGGGGCCGGTTATTCCGGCTACACCTTC.